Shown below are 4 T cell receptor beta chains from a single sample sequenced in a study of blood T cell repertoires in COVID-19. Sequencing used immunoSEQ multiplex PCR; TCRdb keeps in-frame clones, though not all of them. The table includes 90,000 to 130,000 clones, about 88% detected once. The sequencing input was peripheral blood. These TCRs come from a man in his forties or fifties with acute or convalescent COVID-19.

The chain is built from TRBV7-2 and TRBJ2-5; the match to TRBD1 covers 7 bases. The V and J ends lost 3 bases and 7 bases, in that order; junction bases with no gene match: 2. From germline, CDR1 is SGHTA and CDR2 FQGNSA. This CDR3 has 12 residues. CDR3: CASSFNRGTQYF. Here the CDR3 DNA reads TGTGCCAGCAGCTTTAACAGGGGGACCCAGTACTTC.

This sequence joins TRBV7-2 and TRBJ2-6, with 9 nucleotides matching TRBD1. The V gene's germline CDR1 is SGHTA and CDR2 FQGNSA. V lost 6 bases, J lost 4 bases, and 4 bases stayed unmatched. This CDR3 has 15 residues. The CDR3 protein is CASRFGTGGANVLTF. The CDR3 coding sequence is TGTGCCAGCAGGTTTGGGACAGGGGGGGCCAACGTCCTGACTTTC.

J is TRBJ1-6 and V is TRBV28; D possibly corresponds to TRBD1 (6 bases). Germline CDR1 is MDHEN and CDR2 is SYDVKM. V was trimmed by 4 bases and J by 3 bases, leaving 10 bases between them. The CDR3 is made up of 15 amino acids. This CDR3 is CASSSDRFYNSPLHF. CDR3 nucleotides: TGTGCCAGCAGTTCCGACAGGTTCTATAATTCACCCCTCCACTTT.

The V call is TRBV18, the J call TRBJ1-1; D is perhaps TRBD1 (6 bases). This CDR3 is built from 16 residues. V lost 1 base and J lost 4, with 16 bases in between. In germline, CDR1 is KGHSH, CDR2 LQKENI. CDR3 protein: CASSPLGQRIGTEAFF. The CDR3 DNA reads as TGTGCCAGCTCACCACTAGGACAGAGAATAGGCACTGAAGCTTTCTTT. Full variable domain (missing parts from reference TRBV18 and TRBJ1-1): NAGVMQNPRHLVRRRGQEARLRCSPMKGHSHVYWYRQLPEEGLKFMVYLQKENIIDESGMPKERFSAEFPKEGPSILRIQQVVRGDSAAYFCASSPLGQRIGTEAFFGQGTRLTVV.